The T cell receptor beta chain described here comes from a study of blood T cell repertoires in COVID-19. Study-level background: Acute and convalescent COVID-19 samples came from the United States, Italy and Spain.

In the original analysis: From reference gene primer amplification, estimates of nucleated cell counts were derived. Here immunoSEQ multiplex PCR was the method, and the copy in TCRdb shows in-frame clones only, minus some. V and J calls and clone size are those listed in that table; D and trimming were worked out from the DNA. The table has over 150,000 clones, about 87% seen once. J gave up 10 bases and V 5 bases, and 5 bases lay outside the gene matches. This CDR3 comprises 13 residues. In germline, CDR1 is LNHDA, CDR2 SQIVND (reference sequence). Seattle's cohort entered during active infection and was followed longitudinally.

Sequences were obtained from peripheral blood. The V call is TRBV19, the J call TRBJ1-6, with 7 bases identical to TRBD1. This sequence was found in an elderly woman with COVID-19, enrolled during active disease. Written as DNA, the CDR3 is TGTGCCAGTAGTCGGGACAGTGGCTCACCCCTCCACTTT. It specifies CASSRDSGSPLHF.